These 15 T cell receptor delta chains were sequenced from one sample in a study of delta chain sequences of gamma delta T cells. TCRdb processed the PCR reads again with the CATT caller. This sample has roughly 3,500 delta-chain clones, with around 67% found just once. The sequencing input was a tumor sample. Source of these receptors: a human donor with breast cancer.

This clone appeared a single time. No V gene call is available, although the J gene is TRDJ1. The CDR3 is made up of 13 amino acids. The CDR3 bases are TGTGCCTCAGTGGCGGAGAACACCGATAAACTCATCTTT. This codes for CASVAENTDKLIF.

Regarding this clone: At one boundary the junction diverges from the germline segment, which might be a read error. The chain links TRDV3 to TRDJ3, with TRDD3 matching 7 bases. CDR1 and CDR2 from the germline V gene are TVYSNPD and GDNSRS (reference sequence). CDR3 length equals 20 residues. CDR3 nucleotides: TGTGCCTGTACCCCCGCCCCTACCTCGGGGGATCCGTGGGACGCCCAAAAGATGATCTTC. Amino acids: CACTPAPTSGDPWDAQKMIF.

There are a few counts of this clone. A far larger clone is only one base removed, so a read error is likely. The identical CDR3 is also encoded by other nucleotide sequences in the sample. This chain uses TRDV2 with TRDJ1; 8 nucleotides line up with TRDD3. V lost 3 bases, J lost 0 bases, and 17 bases stayed unmatched. The CDR3 loop spans 19 amino acids. CDR1 and CDR2 from the germline V gene are GEAIGNYY and EKD. This CDR3 reads CACDSLWQTGIRYTDKLIF. The CDR3 DNA follows: TGTGCCTGTGACTCCCTTTGGCAAACTGGGATACGTTACACCGATAAACTCATCTTT.

This chain links TRDV1 with TRDJ1; TRDD3 matches 10 bases. This CDR3 region has 20 residues. With 5 bases clipped from V and 3 bases from J, the junction kept 21 bases outside the gene matches. Germline V gene sequence: CDR1 TSWWSYY, CDR2 QGS. The CDR3 region is CALGSPSGLPWGIGSDKLIF. In nucleotides, the CDR3 is TGTGCTCTTGGGTCACCATCAGGGTTGCCCTGGGGGATAGGATCCGATAAACTCATCTTT.

Details on this clone: The junction differs from germline at one of its ends, possibly a read error. The DNA for the CDR3 is TGTGCCTTTGACACCGTTGGGAGACTTCCTGATAAACTCATCTTC. Residues: CAFDTVGRLPDKLIF. This chain uses TRDV2 with TRDJ1; TRDD2 might be the D (6 bases). The CDR3 spans 15 residues. Germline V CDR1 and CDR2: GEAIGNYY, EKD.

The chain carries TRDV2 and TRDJ1, with D tentatively TRDD3 (6 bases). Germline V gene sequence: CDR1 GEAIGNYY, CDR2 EKD. Trimming took off 0 bases at V and 14 bases at J, with 33 bases between the two ends. The CDR3 runs 18 residues. For the CDR3, the DNA is TGTGCCTGTGACACCGTACTGGAGGATACCAGTGTAACCGTCATAGTTATCTTT. This gives the protein CACDTVLEDTSVTVIVIF.

The rearrangement uses TRDV2 and TRDJ1; D assignment may be TRDD2 or TRDD3 (8 bases each). V was pared by 3 bases and J by 0 bases, with 34 bases between. The CDR3 totals 22 residues. The germline V gene has CDR1 GEAIGNYY and CDR2 EKD. CDR3 in DNA: TGTGCCTGTGACGCTCTTCCTACGGGGCCTGGGGGACCCCCGACCGACACCGATAAACTCATCTTT. As protein: CACDALPTGPGGPPTDTDKLIF.

This clone came up a few times. This likely came from a read error, as a far larger clone is one base away. The sample has other DNA sequences that encode this CDR3 too. The V gene is TRDV2, the J gene TRDJ1; a weak D match, TRDD3 (6 bases). This CDR3 has 16 amino acids. Germline CDR1 GEAIGNYY, CDR2 EKD. Here the CDR3 reads CACDPLGGTDTDKLIF. CDR3 nucleotides: TGTGCCTGTGACCCACTCGGGGGGACAGACACCGACAAACTCATCTTT.

As for this clone: The TCRdb protein, from a much larger clone, departs from this DNA's translation at residue 7, likely by read error; the protein shown derives from the DNA. The rearrangement links TRDV2 to TRDJ1; D gene uncertain. Trimming left V 1 base short and J 0 bases short, with 17 bases between. The CDR3 length is 17 residues. CDR1 and CDR2 from the germline V gene are GEAIGNYY and EKD. The CDR3 loop is CACDTVWDLGYTDKLIF. In DNA, the CDR3 is TGTGCCTGTGACACGGTGTGGGACCTTGGTTACACCGATAAACTCATCTTT.

The rearrangement uses TRDV2 and TRDJ1; 8 bases match TRDD3. Germline V gene sequence: CDR1 GEAIGNYY, CDR2 EKD. The CDR3 sequence is 20 residues long. J lost 11 bases, V lost 0 bases, and 28 bases had no gene match. The chain's CDR3 is CACDTVIRGICSTSNDILIF. The CDR3 coding sequence is TGTGCCTGTGACACCGTAATAAGGGGGATATGCTCTACCTCCAACGATATTCTCATCTTT.

A note on this clone: Germline and junction disagree at one end, which may indicate a read error. This chain connects TRDV2 to TRDJ1, with D unresolved. Germline V gene lookup returns CDR1 GEAIGNYY and CDR2 EKD. This CDR3 region has 20 residues. DNA of the CDR3: TGTGCCTGTGACACCGTGTCAAGCGAGCGGAACCGTCCTTACACCGATAGACTCATCTTT. Translating gives CACDTVSSERNRPYTDRLIF.

Worth noting for this clone: TCRdb's listed protein matches a much larger clone and diverges from this DNA's translation at residue 4, likely through a read error; the protein shown comes from the DNA. This chain links TRDV2 with TRDJ1, with TRDD3 identical over 10 bases. The V gene's germline CDR1 is GEAIGNYY and CDR2 EKD. After removal of 5 bases from V and 0 bases from J, the junction contained 8 bases not matched to a gene. The CDR3 consists of 16 residues. The CDR3 nucleotides are TGTGCCTGTGGCCTTTTGGGGGATACAAACACCGATAAACTCATCTTT. Its translation is CACGLLGDTNTDKLIF.

This clone was seen a handful of times. The TCRdb protein, from a much larger clone, departs from this DNA's translation at residue 15, likely by read error; the protein shown derives from the DNA. The V call is TRDV1, the J call TRDJ1; 13 nucleotides align to TRDD3. Per germline, CDR1 TSWWSYY and CDR2 QGS. V lost 6 bases to trimming and J lost 7 bases; unmatched junction nucleotides: 20. The CDR3 sequence is 19 residues long. The CDR3 loop is CALGTQSAGTGGYASKLIF. The DNA of the CDR3 is TGTGCTCTTGGAACCCAAAGCGCAGGGACTGGGGGATACGCCAGTAAACTCATCTTT.

The chain is built from TRDV2 and TRDJ1; D ambiguous. This CDR3 spans 16 amino acids. The germline V gene has CDR1 GEAIGNYY and CDR2 EKD. V was pared by 1 base and J by 3 bases, with 17 bases between. CDR3: CACDTHGGKDSDKLIF. In DNA form, the CDR3 reads TGTGCCTGTGACACACACGGTGGGAAAGACTCCGATAAACTCATCTTT.

CDR3 protein: CAWVGDGRTDTAKLIF. The CDR3, as DNA: TGCGCGTGGGTGGGGGACGGAAGAACTGACACCGCAAAACTCATCTTT. A J gene of TRDJ1 was called, though the V gene was not; the table's TRDD3 call for D was not verified on the DNA. This CDR3 is 16 amino acids long.